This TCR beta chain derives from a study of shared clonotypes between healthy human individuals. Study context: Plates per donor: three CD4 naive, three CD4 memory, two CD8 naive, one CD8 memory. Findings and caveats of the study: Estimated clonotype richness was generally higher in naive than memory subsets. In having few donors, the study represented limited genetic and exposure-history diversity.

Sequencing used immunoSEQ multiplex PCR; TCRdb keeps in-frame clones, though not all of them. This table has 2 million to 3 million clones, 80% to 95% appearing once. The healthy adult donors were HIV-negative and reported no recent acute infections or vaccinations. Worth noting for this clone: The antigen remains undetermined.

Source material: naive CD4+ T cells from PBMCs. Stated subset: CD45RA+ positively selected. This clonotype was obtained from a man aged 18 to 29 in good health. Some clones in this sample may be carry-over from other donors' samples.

The CDR3 spells CASSPFGGGSYNEQFF. The CDR3 DNA follows: TGTGCCAGCAGCCCCTTCGGGGGAGGCTCCTACAATGAGCAGTTCTTC. The V gene is TRBV7-6, the J gene TRBJ2-1; D possibly corresponds to TRBD2 (6 bases). The CDR3 is made up of 16 amino acids. Germline V gene sequence: CDR1 SGHVS, CDR2 FNYEAQ. Trimming left V 5 bases short and J 0 bases short, with 14 bases between.